The sample holds a few counts of the clone carrying this T cell receptor (beta chain). Its target is unknown. The data stem from a study of cytomegalovirus exposure and HLA in healthy donors. Germline V gene data show CDR1 as LNHDA and CDR2 as SQIVND (reference sequence). CDR3 length: 14 residues. Trimming took off 4 bases at V and 0 bases at J, with 10 bases between the two ends. Whole-study findings and limits: Usually a TCR sequence was rare, but some public TCRs were found in many donors.

The PCR had 60 Vbeta and 13 Jbeta primers. The method was immunoSEQ multiplex PCR; TCRdb's version includes in-frame clones alone and lacks a portion of them. Among about 150,000 clones listed, about 70% were seen once. The chain couples TRBV19 to TRBJ2-7; D is possibly TRBD1 (6 bases). The TCR was taken from a man aged 55 to 70 in good health and CMV-seronegative. Material: PBMCs. The DNA for the CDR3 is TGTGCCAGTAGTACACAGGGTATCTCCTACGAGCAGTACTTC. Encoded protein: CASSTQGISYEQYF.